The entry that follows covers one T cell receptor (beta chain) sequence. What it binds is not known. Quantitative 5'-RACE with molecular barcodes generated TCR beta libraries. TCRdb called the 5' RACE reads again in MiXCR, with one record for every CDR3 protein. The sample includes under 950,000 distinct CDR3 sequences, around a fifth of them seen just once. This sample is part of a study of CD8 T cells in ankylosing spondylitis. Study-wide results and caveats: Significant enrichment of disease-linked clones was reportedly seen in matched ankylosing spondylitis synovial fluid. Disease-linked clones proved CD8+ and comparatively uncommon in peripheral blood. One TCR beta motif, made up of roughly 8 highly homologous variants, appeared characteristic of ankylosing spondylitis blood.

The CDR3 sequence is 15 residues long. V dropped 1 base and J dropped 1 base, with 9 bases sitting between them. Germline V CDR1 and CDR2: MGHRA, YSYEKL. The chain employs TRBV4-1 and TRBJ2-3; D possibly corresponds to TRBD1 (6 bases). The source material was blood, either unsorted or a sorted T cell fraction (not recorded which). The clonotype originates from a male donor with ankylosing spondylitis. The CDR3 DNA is TGCGCCAGCAGCCAAGGGACAGCAGGCACAGATACGCAGTATTTT. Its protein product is CASSQGTAGTDTQYF.